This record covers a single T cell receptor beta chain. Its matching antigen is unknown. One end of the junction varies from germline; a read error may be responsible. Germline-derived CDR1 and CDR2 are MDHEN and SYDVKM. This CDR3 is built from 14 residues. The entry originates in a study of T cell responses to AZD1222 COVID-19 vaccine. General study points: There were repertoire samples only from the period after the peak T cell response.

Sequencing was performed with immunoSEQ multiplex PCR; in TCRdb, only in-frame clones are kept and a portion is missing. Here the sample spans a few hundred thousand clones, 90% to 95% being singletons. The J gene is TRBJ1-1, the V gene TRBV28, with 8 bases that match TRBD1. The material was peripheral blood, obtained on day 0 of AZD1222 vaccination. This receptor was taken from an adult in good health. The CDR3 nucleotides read TGTGCCAGCAGTGCTCCGGGGACAGGAACTAGGGGAGTCTTT. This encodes CASSAPGTGTRGVF.